This is a list of T cell receptor beta chains from one sample in a study of blood T cell repertoires in COVID-19. The table came from immunoSEQ multiplex PCR; TCRdb's copy has only in-frame clones and leaves some out. The sample lists some 240,000 clones, 85% to 90% occurring once. The sample consisted of peripheral blood. These receptors all stem from a woman aged 60-75 years with COVID-19, enrolled during active disease. Both conserved end residues are part of each CDR3.

v_call	j_call	cdr3_aa
TRBV4-1	TRBJ1-5	CASSQPDRPNQPQHF
TRBV19	TRBJ1-2	CASSLLRAAGNYGYTF
TRBV7-6	TRBJ1-5	CASSFGTDSNQPQHF
TRBV4-3	TRBJ2-2	CASSRRTSGGAAGELFF
TRBV11-2	TRBJ1-5	CASSLTGLGHQPQHF
TRBV3-1/TRBV3-2	TRBJ1-2	CASSQEVLGAGYTF
TRBV18	TRBJ2-2	CASSPRSKDKNTGELFF
TRBV19	TRBJ2-3	CASSITSGASTDTQYF
TRBV2	TRBJ1-6	CASPGGPGGDSPLHF
TRBV3-1/TRBV3-2	TRBJ1-3	CASSPIPHEGSGNTIYF
TRBV14	TRBJ2-3	CASSQGRSSTDTQYF
TRBV30	TRBJ1-1	CAWSVQGATEAFF
TRBV7-2	TRBJ2-1	CASSLRRDYQQFF
TRBV5-4	TRBJ2-1	CASSPISRSEQFF
TRBV5-8	TRBJ1-1	CASKTRRRDRVLEAFF
TRBV6-2/TRBV6-3	TRBJ2-7	CASSQLRIRGTGVHEQYF
TRBV4-2	TRBJ1-1	CASSPDRGRTEAFF
TRBV7-2	TRBJ2-5	CASSLGLAGGQTQYF
TRBV5-1	TRBJ1-2	CASKLDTGLDVDGYTF
TRBV10-3	TRBJ2-7	CAIGGTEIYEQYF
TRBV19	TRBJ1-6	CASSRQGSNSPLHF
TRBV7-2	TRBJ1-5	CASSYRTGGDQPQHF
TRBV25-1	TRBJ2-7	CASSDAGTGFYEQYF
TRBV7-7	TRBJ1-2	CASSLGGVGYTF
TRBV7-2	TRBJ1-1	CASSPLTSVGGTEAFF
TRBV5-5	TRBJ1-2	CASSNPSGMGGYTF
TRBV6-4	TRBJ1-2	CASRDNQGGYTF
TRBV7-2	TRBJ2-5	CASSLNPGGQETQYF
TRBV28	TRBJ2-2	CASSLLLGASGELFF
TRBV6-5	TRBJ1-4	CASRGDRFREKLFF
TRBV10-3	TRBJ2-1	CAISRAGTVNEQFF
TRBV19	TRBJ1-2	CASSILDRGQGYTF
TRBV4-3	TRBJ1-2	CASSPSGSYGYTF
TRBV25-1	TRBJ1-4	CASSEVATGNEKLFF